The clone carrying this T cell receptor beta chain was found a few times. Germline CDR1 reads SGHDN; CDR2 reads FVKESK. V shed 4 bases and J 7 bases; nucleotides not matched to a gene: 7. This CDR3 is 14 amino acids long. The data derive from a study of beta chain features in type 1 diabetes. What was sequenced were expressed TCRB transcripts, since all of the isolated RNA had been reverse transcribed. Some clones are missing from TCRdb's copy, which holds only in-frame ones; the method was immunoSEQ multiplex PCR. Of some 150,000 clones in the sample, roughly 50% were seen once. Sequencing used Tregs from blood. This sequence originates from a man between 18 and 35 years old in good health. The rearrangement joins TRBV14 to TRBJ2-3; 8 bases align to TRBD2. This CDR3 reads CASSPAGAGHTQYF. CDR3 coding DNA: TGTGCCAGCAGCCCAGCGGGGGCAGGACATACGCAGTATTTT. Combining the CDR3 with reference TRBV14 and TRBJ2-3 gives the whole variable domain EAGVTQFPSHSVIEKGQTVTLRCDPISGHDNLYWYRRVMGKEIKFLLHFVKESKQDESGMPNNRFLAERTGGTYSTLKVQPAELEDSGVYFCASSPAGAGHTQYFGPGTRLTVL.